Presented here are 7 T cell receptor beta chains from one specimen sequenced in a study of cytomegalovirus exposure and HLA in healthy donors. This table comes from immunoSEQ multiplex PCR, and its TCRdb copy is limited to in-frame clones, with some not included. Among about 150,000 clones listed, around 84% were seen once. The sequenced sample consisted of PBMCs. Receptors were obtained from a human donor in good health.

The chain employs TRBV9 and TRBJ2-3, with TRBD2 matching 12 bases. CDR1 is SGDLS, CDR2 YYNGEE, per germline. The CDR3 covers 17 residues. The V gene end was trimmed by 4 bases and the J gene end by 0 bases; junction bases not matched to a gene: 6. The CDR3 region is CASSYTGLAGSTDTQYF. In DNA, the CDR3 is TGTGCCAGCAGCTATACAGGACTAGCGGGGAGCACAGATACGCAGTATTTT.

The chain combines TRBV7-9 with TRBJ2-2, with 7 bases lining up with TRBD2. J lost 7 bases, V lost 2 bases, and 13 bases had no gene match. In germline, CDR1 is SEHNR, CDR2 FQNEAQ (reference sequence). This CDR3 has 17 amino acids. CDR3 bases: TGTGCCAGCAGCTTACGTATTCCGGGACTACGGGGCGGGGAGCTGTTTTTT. This translates into CASSLRIPGLRGGELFF.

The chain uses TRBV2 and TRBJ1-2, with D possibly TRBD1 on 5 matching bases. The ends were cut back, 1 base at V and 4 bases at J, with 13 bases in the middle. This CDR3 is 15 amino acids long. Germline V gene data show CDR1 as SNHLY and CDR2 as FYNNEI. CDR3 region: CASSEDKGEVYGYTF. The CDR3 DNA reads as TGTGCCAGCAGTGAAGACAAAGGGGAAGTCTATGGCTACACCTTC.

This clone appeared once. The chain employs TRBV19 and TRBJ1-5, with 9 bases aligning to TRBD1. CDR3 length: 14 residues. Germline V gene sequence: CDR1 LNHDA, CDR2 SQIVND (reference sequence). The trim removed 6 bases at V and 7 bases at J, leaving 7 bases unmatched. In nucleotides, the CDR3 is TGTGCCAGTAGCAGGGACAGGGTTTGGCAGCCCCAGCATTTT. This translates into CASSRDRVWQPQHF. Looking up the rest from reference TRBV19 and TRBJ1-5 gives the full variable domain: DGGITQSPKYLFRKEGQNVTLSCEQNLNHDAMYWYRQDPGQGLRLIYYSQIVNDFQKGDIAEGYSVSREKKESFPLTVTSAQKNPTAFYLCASSRDRVWQPQHFGDGTRLSIL.

The chain recombines TRBV7-2 with TRBJ2-7; the match to TRBD1 covers 7 bases. The CDR3 totals 13 residues. V lost 3 bases to trimming and J lost 4 bases; unmatched junction nucleotides: 3. Germline loops: CDR1 SGHTA, CDR2 FQGNSA. The CDR3 here is CASSFQTGYEQYF. CDR3 DNA sequence: TGTGCCAGCAGCTTCCAGACAGGGTACGAGCAGTACTTC. Full variable domain (remainder filled in from reference TRBV7-2 and TRBJ2-7): GAGVSQSPSNKVTEKGKDVELRCDPISGHTALYWYRQSLGQGLEFLIYFQGNSAPDKSGLPSDRFSAERTGGSVSTLTIQRTQQEDSAVYLCASSFQTGYEQYFGPGTRLTVT.

The chain combines TRBV4-1 with TRBJ2-1; 11 positions match TRBD2. The CDR3 loop spans 18 amino acids. V lost 1 base, J lost 8 bases, and 13 bases stayed unmatched. The germline CDR1 and CDR2 sequences are MGHRA and YSYEKL. CDR3 residues: CASSQGPKTSGRFDEQFF. CDR3 coding DNA: TGCGCCAGCAGCCAAGGGCCGAAAACTAGCGGGAGATTCGATGAGCAGTTCTTC.

The V call is TRBV9, the J call TRBJ2-5; a weak D match, TRBD2 (6 bases). V gave up 2 bases and J gave up 5 bases, with 13 bases separating them. Germline CDR1 is SGDLS and CDR2 is YYNGEE. The CDR3 has 14 residues. DNA of the CDR3: TGTGCCAGCAGCGTGGGGGGTACAAGGGAGACCCAGTACTTC. Translated: CASSVGGTRETQYF.